This TCR beta chain appears in the sequencing data of a study of T cell responses to AZD1222 COVID-19 vaccine. The V gene's germline CDR1 is LNHDA and CDR2 SQIVND (reference sequence). The germline V and J ends were trimmed by 3 bases and 3 bases, with 9 bases remaining between them. The length of the CDR3 is 14 residues. The protocol was immunoSEQ multiplex PCR, while the TCRdb copy is restricted to in-frame clones and leaves out a portion. The table lists 70,000 to 95,000 clones, more than 70% of them singletons, with roughly a fifth in the top ten. This chain links TRBV19 with TRBJ1-5, with D possibly being TRBD1 (5 bases). This specimen was peripheral blood, taken on day 0 of AZD1222 vaccination. The receptor's source is an adult in good health. The CDR3 DNA reads TGTGCCAGTAGTATTGTGGGGACCAATCAGCCCCAGCATTTT. Its protein is CASSIVGTNQPQHF.